Sequencing of this TCR beta chain was carried out in a study of technical replicates of blood from a few donors. Data came from immunoSEQ multiplex PCR; TCRdb stores just in-frame clones and leaves some out. The profile shows tens of thousands of clones, about 91% of them singletons. The V segment lost 4 bases and the J segment 7 bases; nucleotides outside the gene matches: 10. The CDR3 has 15 residues. Germline V CDR1 and CDR2: SGHAT, FQNNGV. The clonotype was recovered from a human donor in good health. The J gene is TRBJ2-1, the V gene TRBV11-2, with 7 bases fitting TRBD2. Sequencing was carried out using T cells isolated from PBMCs. CDR3 residues: CASSSRGWEGNEQFF. The CDR3 bases are TGTGCCAGCAGCTCGCGCGGCTGGGAGGGAAATGAGCAGTTCTTC.